The 8 T cell receptor beta chains below were found in one sample sequenced in a study of T cells in Graves' hyperthyroidism and ophthalmopathy. The TCR beta CDR3 regions underwent amplification using RNA transcripts as the source. Primed by the HTBI set, a first-round RT-PCR was run on the TCR CDR3. TCRdb analysed the multiplex PCR reads with MiXCR anew, one entry per CDR3 protein. The sample yields about 300,000 distinct CDR3 sequences, roughly a fifth seen once. Specimen: blood. These receptors all come from a man aged 50 or older with Graves' ophthalmopathy.

This clonotype was found many times. The V and J genes are TRBV28 and TRBJ2-7; 11 bases align to TRBD2. The CDR3 length is 14 residues. V lost 6 bases to trimming and J lost 1 base; unmatched junction nucleotides: 2. Per the germline V gene, CDR1 is MDHEN and CDR2 is SYDVKM. CDR3 nucleotides: TGTGCCAGCAGGGGACTAGCGGATTCCTACGAGCAGTACTTC. It specifies CASRGLADSYEQYF. Combining the CDR3 with reference TRBV28 and TRBJ2-7 gives the whole variable domain DVKVTQSSRYLVKRTGEKVFLECVQDMDHENMFWYRQDPGLGLRLIYFSYDVKMKEKGDIPEGYSVSREKKERFSLILESASTNQTSMYLCASRGLADSYEQYFGPGTRLTVT.

This clonotype showed up many times. This chain links TRBV3-1 with TRBJ2-7; 9 bases fit TRBD2. V trimming: 2 bases; J trimming: 7 bases; junction bases outside the gene matches: 6. The V gene's germline CDR1 is LGHDT and CDR2 YNNKEL (reference sequence). The CDR3 contains 14 residues. The CDR3, as DNA: TGTGCCAGCAGCCAAACGAGCGGGAGGTTTGAGCAGTACTTC. Translated: CASSQTSGRFEQYF.

In DNA form, the CDR3 reads TGTGCCAGCAGCCACCCAGGCGGGAGGGCGGGTGAGCAGTTCTTC. This gives the protein CASSHPGGRAGEQFF. The genes are TRBV11-2 and TRBJ2-1, with TRBD2 matching over 9 bases. This CDR3 has 15 residues. Losses at the gene ends were 5 bases for V and 9 bases for J; bases not matched to a gene: 11. CDR1 and CDR2 (germline): SGHAT, FQNNGV.

J is TRBJ2-7 and V is TRBV4-1; D not certain. This CDR3 is 13 amino acids long. Germline CDR1 reads MGHRA; CDR2 reads YSYEKL. V lost 3 bases and J lost 0, with 6 bases in between. The CDR3 sequence is CASSQTSSYEQYF. In nucleotides, the CDR3 is TGCGCCAGCAGCCAGACCTCCTCCTACGAGCAGTACTTC.

The chain has TRBV10-3 and TRBJ2-2; the D gene could be TRBD1 or TRBD2 (5 bases each). Germline V CDR1 and CDR2: ENHRY, SYGVKD. The CDR3 length is 13 residues. V gave up 8 bases and J gave up 6 bases, with 13 bases separating them. CDR3 protein: CAIGGSLSGELFF. The CDR3 nucleotides read TGTGCCATCGGGGGAAGCTTATCCGGGGAGCTGTTTTTT.

This clonotype was counted a few times. The gene calls are TRBV20-1 and TRBJ2-5; 10 positions agree with TRBD1. The trim removed 0 bases at V and 6 bases at J, leaving 7 bases unmatched. The CDR3 covers 15 residues. Looked up from germline, CDR1 is DFQATT and CDR2 is SNEGSKA (reference sequence). The CDR3 bases are TGCAGTGCTAGAGACCCGACAGGGGGCGAAAAGACCCAGTACTTC. As protein: CSARDPTGGEKTQYF.

This clonotype was seen many times. J is TRBJ1-4 and V is TRBV30; D unresolved. The V end lost 1 base, the J end lost 5 bases, and 8 bases lay between the germline ends. The CDR3 is made up of 13 amino acids. Germline V gene data show CDR1 as GTSNPN and CDR2 as SVGIG (reference sequence). The CDR3 nucleotides read TGTGCCTGGAGTGCGAGGGTGAATGAAAAACTGTTTTTT. Its translation is CAWSARVNEKLFF.

This chain joins TRBV6-6 and TRBJ1-6; D call uncertain. V was cut by 1 base and J by 4 bases, with 5 bases left in between. The CDR3 has 14 amino acids. The germline CDR1 and CDR2 sequences are MNHNY and SVGAGI (reference sequence). The CDR3 loop reads CASSYLGYNSPLHF. The CDR3 DNA reads as TGTGCCAGCAGTTACTTGGGGTATAATTCACCCCTCCACTTT.